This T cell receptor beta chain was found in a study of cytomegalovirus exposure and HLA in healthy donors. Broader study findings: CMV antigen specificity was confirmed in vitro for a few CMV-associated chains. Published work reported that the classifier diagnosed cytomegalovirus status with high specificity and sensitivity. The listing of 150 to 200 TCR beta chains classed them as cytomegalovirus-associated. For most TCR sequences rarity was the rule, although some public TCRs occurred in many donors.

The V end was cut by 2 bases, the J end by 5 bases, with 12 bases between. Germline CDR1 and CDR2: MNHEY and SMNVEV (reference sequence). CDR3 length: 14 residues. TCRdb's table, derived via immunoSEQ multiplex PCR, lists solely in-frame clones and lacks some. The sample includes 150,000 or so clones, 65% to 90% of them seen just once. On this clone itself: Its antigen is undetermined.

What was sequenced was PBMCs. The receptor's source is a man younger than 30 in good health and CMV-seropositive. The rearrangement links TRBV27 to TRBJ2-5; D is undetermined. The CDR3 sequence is CASSLRSLGETQYF. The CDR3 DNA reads TGTGCCAGCAGTTTAAGGAGTCTTGGTGAGACCCAGTACTTC.